A selection of T cell receptor beta chains follows, all from one sample in a study of T cells in Graves' hyperthyroidism and ophthalmopathy. TCRdb re-called the multiplex PCR reads through MiXCR, storing one row per CDR3 protein. The table records hundreds of thousands of distinct CDR3 sequences, about 45% of them present only once. Material: peripheral blood or thyroid tissue (not recorded which). The receptors derive from an adult man with Graves' disease, either hyperthyroidism or ophthalmopathy (not recorded which). Both conserved end residues are trimmed from each CDR3. D genes are given only for firm matches.

V gene	CDR3 length	J gene	D gene	CDR3 protein
TRBV2	12	TRBJ1-5	.	ASSTTGGPQPQH
TRBV7-8	11	TRBJ1-6	TRBD1	ASSAGGQGPLH
TRBV7-9	13	TRBJ2-5	.	ASSQGQEKGETQY
TRBV20-1	11	TRBJ2-7	TRBD2	SPGTSGTSEQY
TRBV20-1	13	TRBJ1-6	.	SARVLIGPNSPLH
TRBV2	13	TRBJ1-6	.	ASSLDAGEHSPLH
TRBV7-9	11	TRBJ1-2	.	ASSPPDHYGYT
TRBV5-4	12	TRBJ1-5	.	ASSQQANNQPQH
TRBV20-1	11	TRBJ1-5	.	SAREDGNQPQH
TRBV7-2	13	TRBJ1-6	.	ASSLPGRSLSALH
TRBV6-6	10	TRBJ1-2	.	ASRSASYGYT
TRBV20-1	14	TRBJ2-5	TRBD2	SAKGLAGPEQETQY
TRBV12-3/TRBV12-4	13	TRBJ1-6	.	ASSRGGGFFSPLH
TRBV2	13	TRBJ1-5	TRBD1	ASSDDWTGGQPQH
TRBV29-1	12	TRBJ1-4	TRBD1	SGAWQGVQEKLF
TRBV5-1	11	TRBJ2-2	TRBD2	ASSLAGGRELF
TRBV2	12	TRBJ2-7	.	ASSYSSEGNEQY
TRBV15	13	TRBJ1-2	TRBD1	ATSREGQAPHGYT
TRBV6-6	13	TRBJ1-5	.	ASSADAGYNQPQH
TRBV15	16	TRBJ1-4	.	ATSRDPASGFSNEKLF
TRBV7-3	13	TRBJ2-7	.	ASSQDRGAHYEQY
TRBV7-8	13	TRBJ2-7	.	ASSPRSGRLHEQY
TRBV7-8	19	TRBJ2-6	.	ASSLRIPKPGRKSGANVLT
TRBV20-1	13	TRBJ2-5	.	SARDMGEIQETQY
TRBV10-3	11	TRBJ1-2	TRBD1	AIRREGQNGYT
TRBV6-1	13	TRBJ1-5	.	ASRGGAGGNQPQH